The 32 T cell receptor beta chains reported below all come from one sample, sequenced in a study of EBV T-cell therapy then PD-1 blockade in nasopharyngeal carcinoma. Data came from immunoSEQ multiplex PCR; TCRdb stores just in-frame clones and leaves some out. Among under 30,000 clones listed, 75% to 90% were seen once. These receptors are not linked to any known antigen. Treatment denoted: AdE1-LMPpoly-expanded autologous EBV-specific T-cell therapy followed by anti-PD-1 nivolumab. Sequenced material: CD8+ T cells from blood, taken at day 61 from a patient whose treatment included autologous EBV-specific T cells and nivolumab. These receptors were obtained from a man aged 40-49 years with nasopharyngeal carcinoma.

This chain uses TRBV12-5 with TRBJ1-5; 7 nucleotides match TRBD1. The CDR3 loop spans 14 amino acids. Germline CDR1 reads LGHNT; CDR2 reads FRNRAP. Trimming cost V 3 bases and J 4 bases; bases outside gene matches: 3. The CDR3 sequence: CASGFEGANQPQHF. CDR3 DNA: TGTGCTAGTGGTTTTGAGGGGGCTAATCAGCCCCAGCATTTT.

The table lists this clone with a count of one. The J gene is TRBJ2-3, the V gene TRBV3-1 (or the pseudogene TRBV3-2); D might be TRBD1 or TRBD2, each matching 5 bases. The CDR3 runs 14 residues. Trimming left V 4 bases short and J 6 bases short, with 14 bases between. Germline CDR1 is LGHDT and CDR2 is YNNKEL (reference sequence). CDR3 nucleotides: TGTGCCAGCAGCCCGGGGCCAAACGCCGATACGCAGTATTTT. This gives the protein CASSPGPNADTQYF.

A single count supports this clone. This chain joins TRBV7-9 and TRBJ1-4; D remains unclear. Germline V gene lookup returns CDR1 SEHNR and CDR2 FQNEAQ (reference sequence). The CDR3 totals 11 residues. V was trimmed by 5 bases and J by 8 bases, leaving 6 bases between them. DNA for the CDR3: TGTGCCAGCAGCCCCGGGGAAAAACTGTTTTTT. It translates to CASSPGEKLFF.

This clone was recorded a few times. At the DNA level, this CDR3 is encoded by other sequences in the same sample as well. V usage is TRBV6-2 or TRBV6-3 and J usage is TRBJ1-1; D gene unclear. Germline values: CDR1 MNHEY, CDR2 SVGEGT. V lost 4 bases, J lost 1 base, and 7 bases lay in between. CDR3 size: 13 residues. The CDR3 nucleotides read TGTGCCAGCAGTTTAAGAGAGAACACTGAAGCTTTCTTT. Translated, it gives CASSLRENTEAFF.

The chain joins TRBV23-1 to TRBJ2-7; D gene unclear. TRBV23-1 is filed as an ORF, its function uncertain. This CDR3 has 16 amino acids. V dropped 2 bases and J dropped 3 bases, with 17 bases sitting between them. The CDR3 region has the DNA TGCGCCAGCAGTCAACGCGAACGACAAGACTTCTACGAGCAGTACTTC. Translation gives CASSQRERQDFYEQYF.

The rearrangement uses TRBV7-2 and TRBJ1-1; a possible D gene is TRBD1 (5 bases). Germline V gene data show CDR1 as SGHTA and CDR2 as FQGNSA. The CDR3 covers 17 residues. V shed 2 bases and J shed 3 bases, with 19 bases lying between them. CDR3 amino acids: CASSLTTRGIRYTEAFF. Here the CDR3 DNA reads TGTGCCAGCAGCTTAACTACCCGGGGGATTCGTTACACTGAAGCTTTCTTT.

The chain couples TRBV19 to TRBJ2-7; the match to TRBD1 covers 8 bases. The CDR3 runs to 15 residues. The germline V gene has CDR1 LNHDA and CDR2 SQIVND (reference sequence). J lost 1 base, V lost 8 bases, and 10 bases had no gene match. The CDR3 loop reads CASSQQGAPSYEQYF. In nucleotides, the CDR3 is TGTGCCAGTTCCCAGCAGGGGGCCCCTTCCTACGAGCAGTACTTC.

The chain links TRBV6-2 or TRBV6-3 to TRBJ1-5; TRBD1 agrees at 7 bases. The CDR3 is made up of 15 amino acids. V lost 5 bases, J lost 0 bases, and 4 bases stayed unmatched. Germline-derived CDR1 and CDR2 are MNHEY and SVGEGT. The chain's CDR3 is CASSPDRSSNQPQHF. In DNA form, the CDR3 reads TGTGCCAGCAGTCCGGACAGGAGTAGCAATCAGCCCCAGCATTTT.

This chain uses TRBV7-2 with TRBJ2-5; D gene ambiguous. The V and J ends lost 1 base and 5 bases respectively, with 14 bases between them. Germline assignment: CDR1 SGHTA and CDR2 FQGNSA. The length of the CDR3 is 15 residues. The CDR3: CASSLDGVSVETQYF. CDR3 bases: TGTGCCAGCAGCTTAGATGGGGTTTCGGTGGAGACCCAGTACTTC.

The genes are TRBV28 and TRBJ2-4, with D possibly being TRBD1 (6 bases). Deletions cut 4 bases from V and 3 bases from J, with 16 bases between. From germline, CDR1 is MDHEN and CDR2 SYDVKM. This CDR3 spans 16 amino acids. Written as DNA, the CDR3 is TGTGCCAGCAGTTCAACCCCAGGGGAAGGCAAAAACATTCAGTACTTC. Amino acids: CASSSTPGEGKNIQYF.

This clone was observed a single time. This chain links TRBV24-1 with TRBJ1-5; TRBD1 might be the D (5 bases). This CDR3 contains 14 residues. In germline, CDR1 is KGHDR, CDR2 SFDVKD. V dropped 6 bases and J dropped 9 bases, with 17 bases sitting between them. The CDR3 nucleotides are TGTGCCACCAGTTCGGACGGAGCGAGGGGGCCCCAGCATTTT. As protein: CATSSDGARGPQHF.

The V gene is TRBV28, the J gene TRBJ1-2, with D unclear. Trimming took off 3 bases at V and 4 bases at J, with 9 bases between the two ends. Per germline, CDR1 MDHEN and CDR2 SYDVKM. CDR3 length: 13 residues. In DNA, the CDR3 is TGTGCCAGCAGTTTCCAAGTTCCCTATGGCTACACCTTC. Amino acids: CASSFQVPYGYTF.

This chain joins TRBV6-2 or TRBV6-3 and TRBJ2-5; 10 bases match TRBD2. CDR1 is MNHEY and CDR2 is SVGEGT in the germline V gene. Germline trimming cut 0 bases from V and 3 bases from J; bases unmatched to any gene: 7. This CDR3 contains 17 residues. In nucleotides, the CDR3 is TGTGCCAGCAGTTACTCCTGGGCTACTAGCGGGAAAGAGACCCAGTACTTC. This gives the protein CASSYSWATSGKETQYF.

The chain couples TRBV28 to TRBJ2-5; D might be TRBD1 (6 bases). The V and J ends lost 1 base and 4 bases respectively, with 10 bases between them. There are 14 residues in the CDR3. Germline CDR1 is MDHEN and CDR2 is SYDVKM. CDR3 DNA sequence: TGTGCCAGCAGTTTATTAGCAGGGGCAGAGACCCAGTACTTC. Translation: CASSLLAGAETQYF.

The rearrangement links TRBV5-1 to TRBJ1-1; weak D call: TRBD1 (6 bases). Trimming removed 0 bases from V and 2 bases from J, with 14 bases in between. Germline loops: CDR1 SGHRS, CDR2 YFSETQ. This CDR3 is built from 16 residues. The CDR3 DNA follows: TGCGCCAGCAGCTTGGTCCCTATGACAGGTAACACTGAAGCTTTCTTT. Protein sequence: CASSLVPMTGNTEAFF.

This clone was counted a single time. The J gene is TRBJ1-5, the V gene TRBV6-2 or TRBV6-3; maybe TRBD1 (5 bases). CDR3 length: 14 amino acids. V was pared by 2 bases and J by 4 bases, with 9 bases between. Germline assignment: CDR1 MNHEY and CDR2 SVGEGT. This CDR3 reads CASSYGRGNQPQHF. The CDR3 DNA reads as TGTGCCAGCAGTTACGGAAGGGGAAATCAGCCCCAGCATTTT.

The chain has TRBV7-9 and TRBJ2-3, with D perhaps given as TRBD1 or TRBD2 (5 bases each). Trimming removed 5 bases at V and 2 bases at J, with 11 bases between. From germline, CDR1 is SEHNR and CDR2 FQNEAQ (reference sequence). This CDR3 comprises 14 residues. Here the CDR3 reads CASSEPGHTDTQYF. For the CDR3, the DNA is TGTGCCAGCAGCGAACCGGGGCACACAGATACGCAGTATTTT.

V is TRBV9 and J is TRBJ2-2; D gene unclear. Trimming removed 4 bases at V and 4 bases at J, with 5 bases between. The germline gives CDR1 SGDLS, CDR2 YYNGEE. CDR3 length equals 12 residues. CDR3 sequence reads: CASSPGTGELFF. The CDR3 nucleotides are TGTGCCAGCAGCCCAGGCACCGGGGAGCTGTTTTTT.

The chain joins TRBV7-2 to TRBJ1-1; no reliable D call. CDR3 length: 15 amino acids. From germline, CDR1 is SGHTA and CDR2 FQGNSA. Trimming shortened V by 1 base and J by 5 bases, and 14 bases separated the two germline ends. The CDR3 loop reads CASSLGSAGRTEAFF. The CDR3 nucleotides read TGTGCCAGCAGCTTAGGTTCGGCAGGCCGGACTGAAGCTTTCTTT.

The chain recombines TRBV28 with TRBJ1-2; TRBD1 might be the D (6 bases). The CDR3 spans 15 residues. Germline assignment: CDR1 MDHEN and CDR2 SYDVKM. Trimming stripped 4 bases from V and 8 bases from J, with 20 bases between. Here the CDR3 DNA reads TGTGCCAGCAGTTCCATCCTCAGGGGTGTCATAGGCTACACCTTC. Translated, it gives CASSSILRGVIGYTF.

This chain uses TRBV7-8 with TRBJ2-7; 7 nucleotides line up with TRBD1. The CDR3 runs 24 residues. The V gene end was trimmed by 5 bases and the J gene end by 2 bases; junction bases not matched to a gene: 36. CDR1 and CDR2 from the germline V gene are SGHVS and FQNEAQ. This chain's CDR3 is CASSPLATGNQPGQGEGTAYEQYF. DNA of the CDR3: TGTGCCAGCAGCCCCCTTGCGACAGGGAATCAACCCGGCCAGGGGGAAGGAACTGCCTACGAGCAGTACTTC.

The chain is built from TRBV6-2 or TRBV6-3 and TRBJ1-1; D perhaps matches TRBD1 (6 bases). Per the germline V gene, CDR1 is MNHEY and CDR2 is SVGEGT. The CDR3 is 14 amino acids. The V and J ends lost 0 bases and 4 bases respectively, with 9 bases between them. CDR3 region: CASSYSQGSTEAFF. The CDR3 nucleotides read TGTGCCAGCAGTTACTCACAGGGAAGCACTGAAGCTTTCTTT.

The chain recombines TRBV3-1 (or the pseudogene TRBV3-2) with TRBJ2-7; 8 positions match TRBD2. Trimming at V came to 6 bases and at J to 5 bases, leaving 12 bases not matched to a gene. Germline assignment: CDR1 LGHDT and CDR2 YNNKEL (reference sequence). The CDR3 extends over 15 amino acids. CDR3 loop: CASRPTTSARHEQYF. The CDR3 DNA sequence: TGTGCCAGCAGACCCACGACTAGCGCGCGCCACGAGCAGTACTTC.

The V call is TRBV3-1 (or the pseudogene TRBV3-2), the J call TRBJ1-6; no clear D. V was trimmed by 3 bases and J by 10 bases, leaving 10 bases between them. The germline V gene encodes CDR1 LGHDT and CDR2 YNNKEL (reference sequence). This CDR3 comprises 13 residues. The CDR3 region has the DNA TGTGCCAGCAGCCAGGGGATTGGCTCACCCCTCCACTTT. Amino acids: CASSQGIGSPLHF.

This chain links TRBV12-3 or TRBV12-4 with TRBJ2-7; D might be TRBD1 (5 bases). The CDR3 sequence is 13 residues long. V lost 6 bases and J 2 bases, leaving 11 bases between the germline ends. The CDR3 sequence is CASRQDTTYEQYF. Here the CDR3 DNA reads TGTGCCAGCAGACAGGACACTACCTACGAGCAGTACTTC.

This clone qualifies as large (0.1 to 1%). The chain carries TRBV6-2 or TRBV6-3 and TRBJ1-6, with D possibly TRBD1 on 6 matching bases. Trimming stripped 2 bases from V and 9 bases from J, with 14 bases between. This CDR3 is 15 amino acids long. CDR1 and CDR2 (germline): MNHEY, SVGEGT. The CDR3 loop reads CASSYESTGFSPLHF. The CDR3, as DNA: TGTGCCAGCAGTTACGAGTCCACAGGGTTTTCACCCCTCCACTTT.

The J gene is TRBJ1-4, the V gene TRBV7-9; D possibly corresponds to TRBD1 (6 bases). V gave up 1 base and J gave up 7 bases, with 19 bases separating them. Germline CDR1 reads SEHNR; CDR2 reads FQNEAQ (reference sequence). The CDR3 loop spans 17 amino acids. The CDR3 nucleotides read TGTGCCAGCAGCTTAGTTCCTAACAGGGCCGGGGGTGAAAAACTGTTTTTT. Its translation: CASSLVPNRAGGEKLFF.

V is TRBV4-2 and J is TRBJ2-2; TRBD2 aligns across 8 bases. The CDR3 is 16 residues long. The V gene end was trimmed by 4 bases and the J gene end by 0 bases; junction bases not matched to a gene: 4. Germline-derived CDR1 and CDR2 are LGHNA and YNFKEQ. For the CDR3, the DNA is TGTGCCAGCAGCCGGACTAGCCCTTCGAACACCGGGGAGCTGTTTTTT. This translates into CASSRTSPSNTGELFF.

V and J are TRBV29-1 and TRBJ2-7, with D possibly being TRBD1 (6 bases). The V gene's germline CDR1 is SQVTM and CDR2 ANQGSEA. V shed 3 bases and J shed 0 bases, with 6 bases lying between them. The CDR3 covers 12 residues. The CDR3 loop reads CSVEDSSYEQYF. Here the CDR3 DNA reads TGCAGCGTTGAGGACAGCTCCTACGAGCAGTACTTC.

The J gene is TRBJ1-1, the V gene TRBV20-1; D gene unclear. V was clipped by 6 bases and J by 9 bases, with 8 bases between them. Germline V gene lookup returns CDR1 DFQATT and CDR2 SNEGSKA (reference sequence). This CDR3 is 9 amino acids long. The CDR3 DNA reads TGCAGTGCCAAAGCGCAAGCTTTCTTT. Its protein product is CSAKAQAFF.

This chain connects TRBV29-1 to TRBJ1-5; TRBD1 matches 8 bases. This CDR3 contains 13 residues. Germline-derived CDR1 and CDR2 are SQVTM and ANQGSEA. The V segment lost 6 bases and the J segment 1 base; nucleotides outside the gene matches: 2. CDR3: CSVQGDSNQPQHF. The DNA for the CDR3 is TGCAGCGTACAGGGGGACAGCAATCAGCCCCAGCATTTT.

V gene TRBV6-2 or TRBV6-3 combines with J gene TRBJ1-6, with D tentatively TRBD1 (5 bases). V lost 6 bases to trimming and J lost 7 bases, with 13 bases between them. The CDR3 is 14 residues long. Germline-derived CDR1 and CDR2 are MNHEY and SVGEGT. For the CDR3, the DNA is TGTGCCAGCAGCACCGACAGACCCAATTCACCCCTCCACTTT. It specifies CASSTDRPNSPLHF.